This TCR beta chain was captured by sequencing in a study of T cells expressing NK-cell markers. As for the study in general: Sequenced donors, eight in total, included seven who were HCMV-seropositive and one who was seronegative.

Study results and caveats: NKG2C+ dominant clonotypes from 6 or 7 donors made up about 1.0-7.5% of CD8+ T cells. Once again these clonotypes came out on top in the CD3+CD56-NKG2C+ fraction of a few donors.

For TCR beta, cDNA was produced by 5'RACE template switching with UMIs. Reanalyzing the 5' RACE reads, TCRdb keeps one entry per CDR3 protein, without DNA. The table for this sample gives fewer than 200,000 distinct CDR3 sequences. CDR1 and CDR2 from the germline V gene are SGHKS and YYEKEE (reference sequence). The CDR3 covers 15 residues. Comment on this clonotype: Its antigen is not identified.

The genes are TRBV5-5 and TRBJ1-2; TCRdb names TRBD1, which stays unverified in the absence of DNA. This TCR derives from a woman aged 18-70 years in good health. The sample consisted of blood T cells: a sorted CD56 or NKG2C T cell subset, CD4+ or CD8+ T cells, or bulk PBMC T cells (not recorded which). CDR3: CASSPGQAQGYGYTF.